This T cell receptor (beta chain) derives from a study of blood T cell repertoires in COVID-19. Libraries were prepared by immunoSEQ multiplex PCR; TCRdb keeps only in-frame clonotypes and omits some of them. The top ten hold less than 0.55% of the sample, which has over 60,000 clones, about 90% seen once. Germline values: CDR1 SGHRS, CDR2 YFSETQ. Trimming removed 4 bases from V and 5 bases from J; junction bases left unmatched: 15. The CDR3 is 17 amino acids. The J gene is TRBJ2-5, the V gene TRBV5-1; 9 bases are a match to TRBD2. Material for sequencing was peripheral blood. The sequence derives from a man aged 50 or older with COVID-19, enrolled during active disease. The CDR3 DNA follows: TGCGCCAGCAGCCCGGGGGGTAGCGGGAGCTTAGCGGAGACCCAGTACTTC. This translates into CASSPGGSGSLAETQYF.